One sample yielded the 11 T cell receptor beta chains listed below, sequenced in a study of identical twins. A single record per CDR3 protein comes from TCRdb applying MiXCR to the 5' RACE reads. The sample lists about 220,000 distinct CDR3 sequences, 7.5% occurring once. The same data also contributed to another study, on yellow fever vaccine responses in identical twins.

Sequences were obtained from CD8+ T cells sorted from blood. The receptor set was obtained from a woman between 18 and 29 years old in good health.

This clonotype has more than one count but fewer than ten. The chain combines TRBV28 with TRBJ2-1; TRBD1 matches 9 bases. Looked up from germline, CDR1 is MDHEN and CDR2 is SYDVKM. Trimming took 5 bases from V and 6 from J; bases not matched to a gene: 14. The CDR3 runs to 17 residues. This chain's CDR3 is CASSPPPGQGDSNEQFF. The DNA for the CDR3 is TGTGCCAGCAGTCCCCCCCCGGGACAGGGTGATAGCAATGAGCAGTTCTTC.

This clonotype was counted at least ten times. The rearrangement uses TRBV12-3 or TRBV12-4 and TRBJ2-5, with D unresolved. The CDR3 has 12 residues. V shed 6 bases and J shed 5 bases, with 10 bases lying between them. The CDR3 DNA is TGTGCCAGCAGCCCAATACAGGAGACCCAGTACTTC. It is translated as CASSPIQETQYF.

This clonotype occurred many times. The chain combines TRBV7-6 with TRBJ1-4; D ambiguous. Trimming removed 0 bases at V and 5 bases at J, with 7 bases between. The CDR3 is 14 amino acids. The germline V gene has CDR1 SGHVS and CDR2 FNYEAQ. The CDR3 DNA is TGTGCCAGCAGCTTAGCGTCCCCGAATGAAAAACTGTTTTTT. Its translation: CASSLASPNEKLFF.

The CDR3 region is CASSQVVAGSGYTF. DNA for the CDR3: TGCGCCAGCAGCCAAGTCGTGGCAGGGAGTGGCTACACCTTC. The chain uses TRBV4-1 and TRBJ1-2, with D tentatively TRBD1 (5 bases). V lost 1 base and J 7 bases, leaving 13 bases between the germline ends. The germline V gene has CDR1 MGHRA and CDR2 YSYEKL. This CDR3 has 14 amino acids.

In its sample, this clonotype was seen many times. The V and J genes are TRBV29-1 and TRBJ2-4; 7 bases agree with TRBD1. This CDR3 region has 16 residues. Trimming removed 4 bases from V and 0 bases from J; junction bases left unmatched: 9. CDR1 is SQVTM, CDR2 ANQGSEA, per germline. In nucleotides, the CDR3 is TGCAGCGTTGTACCGGGACAGCATTTAGCCAAAAACATTCAGTACTTC. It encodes CSVVPGQHLAKNIQYF.

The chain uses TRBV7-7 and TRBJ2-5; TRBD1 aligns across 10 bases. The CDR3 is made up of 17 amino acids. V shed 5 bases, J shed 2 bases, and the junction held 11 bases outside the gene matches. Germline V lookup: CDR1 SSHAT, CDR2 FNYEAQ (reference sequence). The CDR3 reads CASSLRRGTGEQETQYF. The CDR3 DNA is TGTGCCAGCAGCCTAAGACGTGGGACAGGGGAGCAAGAGACCCAGTACTTC.

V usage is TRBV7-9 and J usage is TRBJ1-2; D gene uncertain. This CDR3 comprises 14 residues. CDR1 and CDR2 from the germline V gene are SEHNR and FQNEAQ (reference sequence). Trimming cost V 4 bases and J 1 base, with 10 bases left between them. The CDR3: CASSSGEINYGYTF. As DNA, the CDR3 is TGTGCCAGCAGCTCTGGGGAAATTAACTATGGCTACACCTTC.

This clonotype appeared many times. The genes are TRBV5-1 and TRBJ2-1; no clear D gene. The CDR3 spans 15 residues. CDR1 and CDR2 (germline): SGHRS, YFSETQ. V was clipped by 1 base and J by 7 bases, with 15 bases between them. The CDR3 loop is CASSLRLGSGNEQFF. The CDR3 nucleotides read TGCGCCAGCAGCTTGAGGCTAGGGTCCGGGAATGAGCAGTTCTTC.

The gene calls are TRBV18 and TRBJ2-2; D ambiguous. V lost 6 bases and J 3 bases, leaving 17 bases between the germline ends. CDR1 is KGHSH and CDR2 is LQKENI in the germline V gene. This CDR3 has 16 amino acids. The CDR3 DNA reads TGTGCCAGCTCGCCGGAAGATGGATCTCACACCGGGGAGCTGTTTTTT. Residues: CASSPEDGSHTGELFF. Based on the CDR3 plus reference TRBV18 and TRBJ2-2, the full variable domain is NAGVMQNPRHLVRRRGQEARLRCSPMKGHSHVYWYRQLPEEGLKFMVYLQKENIIDESGMPKERFSAEFPKEGPSILRIQQVVRGDSAAYFCASSPEDGSHTGELFFGEGSRLTVL.

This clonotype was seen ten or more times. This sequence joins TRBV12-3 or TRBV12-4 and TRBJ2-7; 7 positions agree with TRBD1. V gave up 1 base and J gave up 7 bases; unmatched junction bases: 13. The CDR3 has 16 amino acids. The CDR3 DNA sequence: TGTGCCAGCAGTTTAGGGGCTAACAGGGGATCGGGGGAGCAGTACGTC. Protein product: CASSLGANRGSGEQYV.

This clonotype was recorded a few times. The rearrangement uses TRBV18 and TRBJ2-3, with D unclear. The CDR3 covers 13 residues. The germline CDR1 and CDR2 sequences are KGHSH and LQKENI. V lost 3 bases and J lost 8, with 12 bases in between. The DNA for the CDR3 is TGTGCCAGCTCACCCATCCAAGGTTCTACGCAGTATTTT. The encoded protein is CASSPIQGSTQYF.